Below are 2 T cell receptor beta chains sequenced from a single sample in a study of cytomegalovirus exposure and HLA in healthy donors. The study ran its PCR with 60 Vbeta and 13 Jbeta primers. Sequencing was performed with immunoSEQ multiplex PCR; in TCRdb, only in-frame clones are kept and a portion is missing. The sample holds about 160,000 clones. Material for sequencing was PBMCs. The receptors originated from a woman between 45 and 60 years old in good health and CMV-seronegative.

In terms of frequency, this clone is medium-sized. V usage is TRBV7-2 and J usage is TRBJ2-7; no clear D gene. Per the germline V gene, CDR1 is SGHTA and CDR2 is FQGNSA. This CDR3 region has 18 residues. The V gene lost 5 bases and the J gene lost 0 bases, with 23 bases spanning the gap. The CDR3 sequence: CASSLTLAAPGVSYEQYF. The CDR3 nucleotides read TGTGCCAGCAGCCTAACCTTAGCCGCGCCCGGTGTCTCCTACGAGCAGTACTTC.

CDR3 sequence reads: CASSLGSRSSGNTIYF. CDR3 sequence (DNA): TGCGCCAGCAGTCTGGGCAGCCGAAGCTCTGGAAACACCATATATTTT. This rearrangement joins TRBV23-1 to TRBJ1-3; no definite D call. TRBV23-1 is given ORF status, its function remaining uncertain. The CDR3 is made up of 16 amino acids. V was pared by 4 bases and J by 0 bases, with 13 bases between.